This TCR beta chain is drawn from a study of T cell responses to AZD1222 COVID-19 vaccine. The method was immunoSEQ multiplex PCR; TCRdb's version includes in-frame clones alone and lacks a portion of them. Among approximately 140,000 clones, approximately 91% were seen once, and the ten largest hold 3.5% to 4%. Of note for this clone: Antigen specificity is unknown.

Study-wide points: Repertoires were obtained solely post-peak T cell response.

Here the sequenced sample was peripheral blood, taken 28 days after the second AZD1222 dose. The clonotype comes from an adult who received the AZD1222 COVID-19 vaccine.

The CDR3 bases are TGTGCCAGCAGCGTTGGAAGCGCTACCGGGACAGGGGGCGGCTACACCTTC. Translation gives CASSVGSATGTGGGYTF. The chain carries TRBV5-6 and TRBJ1-2; TRBD1 matches 12 bases. V lost 4 bases, J lost 8 bases, and 15 bases stayed unmatched. The CDR3 runs 17 residues. In germline, CDR1 is SGHDT, CDR2 YYEEEE.